The entry below describes one T cell receptor (beta chain). Its binding antigen is unknown. Per-base quality was not reported, and no clone a single base away is much larger than it. Every donor in the study was a healthy Caucasian. The twin cohort consisted of three pairs of female monozygotic twins, all aged roughly 18 to 30 years. CD4+ and CD8+ T cell populations were isolated with positive isolation kits from Invitrogen. CDR1 and CDR2, looked up from the germline V gene, are ENHRY and SYGVKD. The junction shows trimming of 3 bases on V and 4 bases on J, and the gene matches do not reach 9 bases of it. Measured from the cysteine to the phenylalanine, the CDR3 is 16 residues long. Only CDR3 DNA remains: 48 bases, in frame from the first base. The library was produced with 5' RACE. For sequencing, an Illumina HiSeq 2000 was employed. A universal primer binding site was introduced by template switching, and a unique molecular identifier was present in the final cDNA, enabling accurate counting of TCR cDNA molecules. Specific primers in the conserved constant-segment region were used to synthesize first-strand cDNA for the TCR alpha and beta chains. To control for contamination, every cDNA library was double barcoded, receiving both a SMART-Mk sample barcode and Illumina barcodes. TruSeq adapter sequences, together with Illumina sample barcodes, were added in two successive PCR steps. TCR alpha and beta cDNA libraries were sequenced on the Illumina HiSeq platform with custom primers. In the original analysis: Unique molecular identifiers were extracted from raw reads with MiGEC, and CDR3 positions were determined with MiXCR. Recombination models were inferred per individual with the repgenHMM and IGoR tools using an EM algorithm. The tcR package in R was used for shared clonotype analysis, with sharing normalized by the product of cloneset sizes. To study raw recombination without the effects of thymic and clonal selection, out-of-frame nonproductive sequences were analyzed. TCRdb reanalyzed the raw reads on its own, using fastp at Q25 for trimming and MiXCR for clone calling, and kept in-frame beta chains. A single entry per CDR3 protein holds the most common genes and DNA from its merged rows. The V and J calls shown here were made by TCRdb, not taken from the authors' results. The sample includes 400,000 to 650,000 distinct CDR3 sequences, with approximately 22% observed a single time. 0.91% of the sample is held by the ten biggest clonotypes.

The data belong to a study of identical twins (dated by TCRdb to about 2016). For context, the study as a whole: TCR alpha and beta repertoires from monozygotic twins, unrelated adults of various ages and cord blood were deep-sequenced to test whether fetal clonotypes persist. To rule out contamination, replicate twin experiments were performed at different times with different library preparation protocols. The paper's findings and limits, for the study overall: A weaker excess of twin sharing was found in beta out-of-frame sequences because the signal-to-noise ratio was lowered by fewer shared sequences. Fewer insertions were carried by abundant cord blood beta clonotypes, a similar but weaker trend appeared in young adult naive repertoires, and no such trend appeared in memory repertoires. Compared with coincidental sharing between unrelated individuals, out-of-frame TCR alpha sequences shared between twins had an excess of sequences with low generation probability. Zero-insertion analyses could be partly confounded by invariant T cells such as MAIT and iNKT, although diverse VJ usage argued against such confounding for most clonotypes. In monozygotic twins, recombination models systematically underestimated out-of-frame TCR alpha sharing, but the models matched the sharing seen between unrelated individuals. Because the same donors could not be followed over many years, the conclusions relied on cross-sectional statistical analysis.

The sample was also linked to a second study, of T cells expressing NK-cell markers. Per the second study: Three sorted T-cell subsets (CD3+CD56+NKG2C+, CD3+CD56+NKG2C- and CD3+CD56-NKG2C+) from seven to nine donors had their TCR beta-chain repertoires profiled. Seven of the eight sequenced donors were HCMV-seropositive and one was HCMV-seronegative. In several experiments an anti-gammadeltaTCR antibody was added to restrict sorting to alphabetaTCR-expressing T cells. In six or seven donors, the dominant CD3+CD56+NKG2C+ clonotypes ranked among the top 10 CD8+ clonotypes, making up roughly 1.0-8% of CD8+ T cells. Those dominant clonotypes were again the most abundant among CD3+CD56-NKG2C+ cells in several donors, at about 25-65%. It remained unclear whether the expanded NKG2C-expressing T cell clones were specific for HCMV antigens. The eight sequenced donors were randomly selected healthy volunteers, three men and five women. To determine HCMV serostatus, a commercial ELISA kit was used to detect HCMV-specific IgG in serum. Reads were demultiplexed and grouped by UMI with MIGEC, and clonotypes were assembled and quantified with MiTCR. To exclude erroneous sequences, any TCR cDNA sequence not supported by at least two reads was discarded. The tcR package was used for downstream repertoire analysis, and clonotypes were matched across fractions by CDR3 nucleotide sequence plus V segment. VDJmatch was used to annotate antigen specificity against VDJdb, with one amino acid substitution allowed in CDR3.

This clonotype originated in a woman aged 18-35 years in good health. The specimen was CD4+ T cells sorted from blood. The chain is encoded by TRBV10-3 joined to TRBJ2-7; 10 bases in between match TRBD2. The CDR3 here reads CAISELAGTFLYEQYF. The bases read TGTGCCATCAGTGAACTAGCGGGAACATTTTTATACGAGCAGTACTTC.